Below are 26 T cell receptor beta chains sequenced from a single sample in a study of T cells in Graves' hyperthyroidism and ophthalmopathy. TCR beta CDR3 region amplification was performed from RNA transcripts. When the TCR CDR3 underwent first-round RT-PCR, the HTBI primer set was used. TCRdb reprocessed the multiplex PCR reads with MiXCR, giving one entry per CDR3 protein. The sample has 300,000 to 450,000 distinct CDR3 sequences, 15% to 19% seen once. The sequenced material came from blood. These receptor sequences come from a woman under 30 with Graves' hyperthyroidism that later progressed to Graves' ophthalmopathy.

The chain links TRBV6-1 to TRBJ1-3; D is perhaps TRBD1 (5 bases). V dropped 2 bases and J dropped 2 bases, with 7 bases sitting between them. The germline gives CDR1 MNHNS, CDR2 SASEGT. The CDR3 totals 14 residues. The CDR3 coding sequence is TGTGCCAGCAGTGAACAGGGTCCTGGAAACACCATATATTTT. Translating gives CASSEQGPGNTIYF.

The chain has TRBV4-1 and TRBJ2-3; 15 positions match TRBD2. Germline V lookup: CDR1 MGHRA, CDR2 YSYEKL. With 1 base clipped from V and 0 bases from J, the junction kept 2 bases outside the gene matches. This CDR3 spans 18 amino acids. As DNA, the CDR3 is TGCGCCAGCAGCCAAGGGACTAGCGGGAGGGCTAGCACAGATACGCAGTATTTT. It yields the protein CASSQGTSGRASTDTQYF.

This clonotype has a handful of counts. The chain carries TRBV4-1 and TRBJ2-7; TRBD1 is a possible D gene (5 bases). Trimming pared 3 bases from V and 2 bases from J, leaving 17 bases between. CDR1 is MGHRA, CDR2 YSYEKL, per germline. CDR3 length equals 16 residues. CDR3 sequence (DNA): TGCGCCAGCAGCCAGGACACGATGGCCTACGCCTACGAGCAGTACTTC. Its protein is CASSQDTMAYAYEQYF.

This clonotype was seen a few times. In DNA form, the CDR3 reads TGTGCCAGCAGTGATGACTCAAGCTCCTACAATGAGCAGTTCTTC. Residues: CASSDDSSSYNEQFF. This chain uses TRBV27 with TRBJ2-1; D is unresolved. V was trimmed by 5 bases and J by 0 bases, leaving 11 bases between them. Germline lookup yields CDR1 MNHEY and CDR2 SMNVEV (reference sequence). CDR3 length: 15 residues.

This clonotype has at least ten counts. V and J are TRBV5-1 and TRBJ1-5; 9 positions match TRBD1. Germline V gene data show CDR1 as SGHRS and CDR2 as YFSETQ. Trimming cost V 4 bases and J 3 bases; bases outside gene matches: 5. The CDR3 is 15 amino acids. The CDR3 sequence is CASSPGQGYNQPQHF. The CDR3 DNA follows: TGCGCCAGCAGCCCGGGACAGGGCTACAATCAGCCCCAGCATTTT.

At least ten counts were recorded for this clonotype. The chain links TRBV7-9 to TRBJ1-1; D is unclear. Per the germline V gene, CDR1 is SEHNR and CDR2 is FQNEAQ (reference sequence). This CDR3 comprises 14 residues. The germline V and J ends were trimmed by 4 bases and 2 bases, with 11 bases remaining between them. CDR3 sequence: CASSSELGNTEAFF. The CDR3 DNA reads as TGTGCCAGCAGCTCCGAACTGGGAAACACTGAAGCTTTCTTT.

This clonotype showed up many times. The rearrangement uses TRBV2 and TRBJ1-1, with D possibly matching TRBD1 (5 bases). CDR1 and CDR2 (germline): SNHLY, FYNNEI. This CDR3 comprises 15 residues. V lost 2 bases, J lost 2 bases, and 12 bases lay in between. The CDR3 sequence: CASSEQGSGNTEAFF. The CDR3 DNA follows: TGTGCCAGCAGTGAACAGGGTTCCGGAAACACTGAAGCTTTCTTT. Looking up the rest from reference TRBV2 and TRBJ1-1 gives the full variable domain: EPEVTQTPSHQVTQMGQEVILRCVPISNHLYFYWYRQILGQKVEFLVSFYNNEISEKSEIFDDQFSVERPDGSNFTLKIRSTKLEDSAMYFCASSEQGSGNTEAFFGQGTRLTVV.

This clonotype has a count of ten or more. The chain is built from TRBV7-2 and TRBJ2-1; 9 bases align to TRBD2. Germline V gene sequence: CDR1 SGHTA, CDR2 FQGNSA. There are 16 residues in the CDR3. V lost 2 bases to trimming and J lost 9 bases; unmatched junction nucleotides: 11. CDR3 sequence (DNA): TGTGCCAGCAGCTTAAGATGGCGGGAGGGCCTAGGTGAGCAGTTCTTC. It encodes CASSLRWREGLGEQFF.

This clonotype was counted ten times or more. Written as DNA, the CDR3 is TGTGCCAGCTCACCACCGATACTAGATAATTACAATGAGCAGTTCTTC. Translated: CASSPPILDNYNEQFF. J is TRBJ2-1 and V is TRBV18, with D perhaps TRBD2 (5 bases). V gave up 0 bases and J gave up 4 bases, with 13 bases separating them. Germline CDR1 is KGHSH and CDR2 is LQKENI. The CDR3 sequence is 16 residues long. Complete variable domain (other parts from reference TRBV18 and TRBJ2-1): NAGVMQNPRHLVRRRGQEARLRCSPMKGHSHVYWYRQLPEEGLKFMVYLQKENIIDESGMPKERFSAEFPKEGPSILRIQQVVRGDSAAYFCASSPPILDNYNEQFFGPGTRLTVL.

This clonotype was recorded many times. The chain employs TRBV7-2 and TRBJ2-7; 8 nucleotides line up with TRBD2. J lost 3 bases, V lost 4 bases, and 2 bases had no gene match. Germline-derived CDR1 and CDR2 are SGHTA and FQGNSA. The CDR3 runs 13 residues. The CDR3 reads CASSSLAVYEQYF. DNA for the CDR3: TGTGCCAGCAGCTCACTAGCGGTCTACGAGCAGTACTTC.

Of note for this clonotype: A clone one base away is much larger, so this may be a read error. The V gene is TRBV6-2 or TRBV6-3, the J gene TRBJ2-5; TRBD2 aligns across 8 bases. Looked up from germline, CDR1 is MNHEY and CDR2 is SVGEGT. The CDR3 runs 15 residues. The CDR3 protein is CAGSYGSGGQETQYF. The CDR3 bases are TGTGCCGGCAGTTATGGGTCGGGAGGGCAAGAGACCCAGTACTTC.

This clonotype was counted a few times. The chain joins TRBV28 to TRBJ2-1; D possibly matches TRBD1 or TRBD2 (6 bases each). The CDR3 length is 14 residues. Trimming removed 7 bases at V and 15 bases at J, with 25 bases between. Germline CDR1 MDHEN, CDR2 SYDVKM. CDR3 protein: CASIAGGKGEWLFF. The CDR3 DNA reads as TGTGCCAGCATAGCTGGGGGGAAGGGGGAGTGGTTGTTCTTC.

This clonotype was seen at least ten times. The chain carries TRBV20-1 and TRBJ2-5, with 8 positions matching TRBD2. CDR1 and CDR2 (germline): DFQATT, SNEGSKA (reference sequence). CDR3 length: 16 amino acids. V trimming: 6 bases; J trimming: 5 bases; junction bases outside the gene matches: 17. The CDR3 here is CSAPGALAARGETQYF. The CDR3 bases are TGCAGTGCCCCTGGGGCACTAGCGGCTAGAGGGGAGACCCAGTACTTC.

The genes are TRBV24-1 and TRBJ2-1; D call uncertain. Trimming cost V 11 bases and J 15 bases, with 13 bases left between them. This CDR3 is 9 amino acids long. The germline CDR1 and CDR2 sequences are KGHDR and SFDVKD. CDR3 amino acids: CANGPWPFF. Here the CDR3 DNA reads TGTGCCAACGGACCATGGCCGTTCTTC.

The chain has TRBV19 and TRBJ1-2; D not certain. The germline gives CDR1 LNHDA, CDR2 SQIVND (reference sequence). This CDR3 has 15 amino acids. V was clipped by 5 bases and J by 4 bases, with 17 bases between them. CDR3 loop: CASSPPIGSSYGYTF. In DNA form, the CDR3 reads TGTGCCAGTAGTCCCCCCATTGGCAGTTCCTATGGCTACACCTTC.

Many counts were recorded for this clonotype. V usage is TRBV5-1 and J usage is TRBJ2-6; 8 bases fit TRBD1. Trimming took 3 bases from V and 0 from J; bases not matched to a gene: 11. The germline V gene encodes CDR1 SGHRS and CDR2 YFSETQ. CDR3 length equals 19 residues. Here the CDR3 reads CASSSRTGQASSGANVLTF. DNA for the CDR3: TGCGCCAGCAGCTCCAGGACGGGACAGGCCTCCTCTGGGGCCAACGTCCTGACTTTC. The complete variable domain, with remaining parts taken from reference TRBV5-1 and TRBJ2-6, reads KAGVTQTPRYLIKTRGQQVTLSCSPISGHRSVSWYQQTPGQGLQFLFEYFSETQRNKGNFPGRFSGRQFSNSRSEMNVSTLELGDSALYLCASSSRTGQASSGANVLTFGAGSRLTVL.

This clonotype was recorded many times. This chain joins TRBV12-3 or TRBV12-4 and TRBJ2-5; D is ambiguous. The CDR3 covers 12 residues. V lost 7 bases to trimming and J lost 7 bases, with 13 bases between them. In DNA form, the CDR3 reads TGTGCCAGCAAAGAGCGAGAAGGGACCCAGTACTTC. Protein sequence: CASKEREGTQYF.

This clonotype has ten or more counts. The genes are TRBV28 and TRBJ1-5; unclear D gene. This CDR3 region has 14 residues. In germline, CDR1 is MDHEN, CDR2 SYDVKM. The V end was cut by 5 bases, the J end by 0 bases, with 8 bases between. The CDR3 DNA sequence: TGTGCCAGCAGTCCGGACGTTAGCAATCAGCCCCAGCATTTT. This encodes CASSPDVSNQPQHF. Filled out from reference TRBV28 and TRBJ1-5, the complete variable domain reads DVKVTQSSRYLVKRTGEKVFLECVQDMDHENMFWYRQDPGLGLRLIYFSYDVKMKEKGDIPEGYSVSREKKERFSLILESASTNQTSMYLCASSPDVSNQPQHFGDGTRLSIL.

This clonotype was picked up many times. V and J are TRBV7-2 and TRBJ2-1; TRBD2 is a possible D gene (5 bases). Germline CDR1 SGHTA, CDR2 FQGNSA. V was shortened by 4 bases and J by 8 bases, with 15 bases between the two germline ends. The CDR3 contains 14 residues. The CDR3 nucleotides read TGTGCCAGCAGCTCAAGGGCCCAAGCGGATGAGCAGTTCTTC. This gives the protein CASSSRAQADEQFF. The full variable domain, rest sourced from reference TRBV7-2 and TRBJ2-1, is GAGVSQSPSNKVTEKGKDVELRCDPISGHTALYWYRQSLGQGLEFLIYFQGNSAPDKSGLPSDRFSAERTGGSVSTLTIQRTQQEDSAVYLCASSSRAQADEQFFGPGTRLTVL.

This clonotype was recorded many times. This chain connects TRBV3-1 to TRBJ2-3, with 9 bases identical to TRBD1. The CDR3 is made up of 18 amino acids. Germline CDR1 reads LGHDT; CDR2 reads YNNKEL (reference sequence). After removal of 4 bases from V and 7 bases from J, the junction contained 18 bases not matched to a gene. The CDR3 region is CASSRKTAGTGSFNTQYF. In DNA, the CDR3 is TGTGCCAGCAGCCGCAAAACCGCCGGGACAGGGAGTTTTAATACGCAGTATTTT.

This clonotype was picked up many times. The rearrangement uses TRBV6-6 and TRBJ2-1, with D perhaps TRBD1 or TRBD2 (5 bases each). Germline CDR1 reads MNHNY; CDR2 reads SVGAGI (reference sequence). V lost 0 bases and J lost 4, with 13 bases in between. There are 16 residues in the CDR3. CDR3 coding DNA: TGTGCCAGCAGTTACTCAGGGGACCGTTTTTACAATGAGCAGTTCTTC. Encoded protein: CASSYSGDRFYNEQFF.

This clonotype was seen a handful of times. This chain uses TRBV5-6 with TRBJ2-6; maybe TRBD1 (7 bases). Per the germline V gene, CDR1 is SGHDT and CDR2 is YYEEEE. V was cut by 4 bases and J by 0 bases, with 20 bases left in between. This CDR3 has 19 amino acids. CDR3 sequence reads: CASSPAIGRGASGANVLTF. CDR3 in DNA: TGTGCCAGCAGCCCGGCCATTGGCAGGGGGGCCTCTGGGGCCAACGTCCTGACTTTC.

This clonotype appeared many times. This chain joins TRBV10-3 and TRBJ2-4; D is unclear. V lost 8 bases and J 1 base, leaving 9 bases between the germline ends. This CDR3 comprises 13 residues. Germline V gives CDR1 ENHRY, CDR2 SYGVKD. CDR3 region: CAIERWAKNIQYF. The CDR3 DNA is TGTGCCATCGAGAGGTGGGCCAAAAACATTCAGTACTTC.

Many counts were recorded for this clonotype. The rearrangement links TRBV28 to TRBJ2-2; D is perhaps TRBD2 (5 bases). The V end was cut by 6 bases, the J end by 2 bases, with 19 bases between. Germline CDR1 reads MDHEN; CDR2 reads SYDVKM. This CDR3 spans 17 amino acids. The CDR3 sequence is CASSLSRSGVNTGELFF. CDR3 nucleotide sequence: TGTGCCAGCAGCCTTAGCCGATCCGGGGTTAACACCGGGGAGCTGTTTTTT. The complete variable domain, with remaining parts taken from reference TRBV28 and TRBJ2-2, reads DVKVTQSSRYLVKRTGEKVFLECVQDMDHENMFWYRQDPGLGLRLIYFSYDVKMKEKGDIPEGYSVSREKKERFSLILESASTNQTSMYLCASSLSRSGVNTGELFFGEGSRLTVL.

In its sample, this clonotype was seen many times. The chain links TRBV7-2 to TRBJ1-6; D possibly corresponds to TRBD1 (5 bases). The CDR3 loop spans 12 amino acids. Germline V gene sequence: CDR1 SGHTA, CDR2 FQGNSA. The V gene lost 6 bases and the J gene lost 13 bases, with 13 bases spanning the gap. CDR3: CASSPGGGPLHF. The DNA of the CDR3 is TGTGCCAGCAGTCCGGGTGGGGGGCCCCTCCACTTT.

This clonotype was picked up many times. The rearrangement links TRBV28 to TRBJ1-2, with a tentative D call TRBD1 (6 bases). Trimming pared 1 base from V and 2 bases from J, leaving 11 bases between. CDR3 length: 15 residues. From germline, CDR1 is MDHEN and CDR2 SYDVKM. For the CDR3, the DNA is TGTGCCAGCAGTTTATTAGGGGGAACGAACTATGGCTACACCTTC. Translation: CASSLLGGTNYGYTF.